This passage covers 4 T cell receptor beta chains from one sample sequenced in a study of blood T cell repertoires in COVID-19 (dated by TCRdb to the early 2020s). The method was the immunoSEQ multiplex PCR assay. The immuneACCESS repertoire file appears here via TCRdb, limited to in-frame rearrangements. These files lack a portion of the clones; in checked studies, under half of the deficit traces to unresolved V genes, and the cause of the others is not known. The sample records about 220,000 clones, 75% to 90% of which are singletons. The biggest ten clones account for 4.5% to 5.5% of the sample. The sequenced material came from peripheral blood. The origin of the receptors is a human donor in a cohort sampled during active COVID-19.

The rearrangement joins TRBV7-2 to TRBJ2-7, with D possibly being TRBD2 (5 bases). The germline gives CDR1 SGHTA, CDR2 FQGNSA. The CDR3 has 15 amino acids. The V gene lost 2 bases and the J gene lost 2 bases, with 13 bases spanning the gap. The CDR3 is CASSLKGGLTYEQYF. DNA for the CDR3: TGTGCCAGCAGCTTAAAAGGAGGACTGACCTACGAGCAGTACTTC.

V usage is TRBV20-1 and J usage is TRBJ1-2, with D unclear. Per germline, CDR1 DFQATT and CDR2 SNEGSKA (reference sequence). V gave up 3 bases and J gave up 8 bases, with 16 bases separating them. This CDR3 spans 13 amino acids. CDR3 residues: CSASRGVMDGYTF. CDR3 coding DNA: TGCAGTGCTAGTCGGGGTGTCATGGACGGCTACACCTTC.

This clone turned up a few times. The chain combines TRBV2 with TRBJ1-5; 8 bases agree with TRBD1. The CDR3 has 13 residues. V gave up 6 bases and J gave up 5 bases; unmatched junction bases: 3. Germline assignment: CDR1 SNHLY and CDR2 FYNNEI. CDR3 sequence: CASRGTGYQPQHF. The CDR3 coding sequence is TGTGCCAGCAGGGGGACAGGCTATCAGCCCCAGCATTTT.

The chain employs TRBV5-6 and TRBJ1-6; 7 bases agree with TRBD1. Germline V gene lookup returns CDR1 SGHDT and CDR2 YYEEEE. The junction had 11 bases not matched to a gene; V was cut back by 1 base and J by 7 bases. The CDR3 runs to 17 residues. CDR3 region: CASSLTPTGEWNSPLHF. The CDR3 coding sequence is TGTGCCAGCAGCTTGACCCCTACAGGGGAGTGGAATTCACCCCTCCACTTT.